These 22 T cell receptor beta chains share one sample of origin, sequenced in a study of blood T cell repertoires in COVID-19. Data came from immunoSEQ multiplex PCR; TCRdb stores just in-frame clones and leaves some out. Of approximately 82,000 clones in the sample, roughly 90% are singletons; the top ten hold more than 0.95%. Material: PBMCs or T cells enriched from blood (not recorded which). The origin of the receptors is a woman aged 45-59 years with acute COVID-19.

The chain couples TRBV6-2 or TRBV6-3 to TRBJ1-1, with D tentatively TRBD1 (6 bases). CDR1 is MNHEY and CDR2 is SVGEGT in the germline V gene. V lost 6 bases and J lost 1, with 12 bases in between. CDR3 length: 14 amino acids. The CDR3 is CASSRGQWNTEAFF. The CDR3 DNA reads as TGTGCCAGCAGCAGAGGACAGTGGAACACTGAAGCTTTCTTT.

The chain combines TRBV5-6 with TRBJ2-7; 12 bases map to TRBD2. V gave up 0 bases and J gave up 12 bases; unmatched junction bases: 7. The CDR3 is 14 amino acids. Germline V gene lookup returns CDR1 SGHDT and CDR2 YYEEEE. CDR3 sequence (DNA): TGTGCCAGCAGCTTGGAGACTAGCGGGAGAGGTCTGTACTTC. Translated: CASSLETSGRGLYF.

The chain links TRBV7-9 to TRBJ1-4, with a weak D call TRBD1 (6 bases). The CDR3 has 18 amino acids. Germline V gene sequence: CDR1 SEHNR, CDR2 FQNEAQ (reference sequence). V lost 2 bases and J 5 bases, leaving 21 bases between the germline ends. CDR3 DNA sequence: TGTGCCAGCAGCTTATTTGGGGGCCAACTTATTAGGAATGAAAAACTGTTTTTT. Its translation is CASSLFGGQLIRNEKLFF.

The chain joins TRBV29-1 to TRBJ1-4; a weak D match, TRBD1 (5 bases). V lost 4 bases and J lost 8, with 11 bases in between. CDR1 is SQVTM and CDR2 is ANQGSEA in the germline V gene. This CDR3 spans 12 amino acids. The CDR3 DNA follows: TGCAGCGTTGTCCAGGGCGGAGAAAAACTGTTTTTT. It yields the protein CSVVQGGEKLFF.

This chain uses TRBV25-1 with TRBJ2-5, with D possibly matching TRBD2 (5 bases). The germline CDR1 and CDR2 sequences are MGHDK and SYGVNS. Trimming stripped 4 bases from V and 12 bases from J, with 15 bases between. This CDR3 is built from 12 residues. The CDR3 DNA follows: TGTGCCAGCAGTGCTTCGGGGAGACACGAGTACTTC. Protein product: CASSASGRHEYF. The variable domain in full, with the rest retrieved from reference TRBV25-1 and TRBJ2-5, is EADIYQTPRYLVIGTGKKITLECSQTMGHDKMYWYQQDPGMELHLIHYSYGVNSTEKGDLSSESTVSRIRTEHFPLTLESARPSHTSQYLCASSASGRHEYFGPGTRLLVL.

This chain joins TRBV5-1 and TRBJ2-5; TRBD1 matches 10 bases. This CDR3 contains 15 residues. V was clipped by 3 bases and J by 2 bases; unmatched bases: 4. Germline values: CDR1 SGHRS, CDR2 YFSETQ. CDR3 nucleotide sequence: TGCGCCAGCAGCTGGGGACAGGGGCCTCAAGAGACCCAGTACTTC. Translating gives CASSWGQGPQETQYF.

The rearrangement joins TRBV19 to TRBJ1-3; D not certain. CDR1 is LNHDA and CDR2 is SQIVND in the germline V gene (reference sequence). Trimming shortened V by 3 bases and J by 1 base, and 10 bases separated the two germline ends. This CDR3 spans 15 amino acids. This chain's CDR3 is CASSIVAGSGNTIYF. In DNA form, the CDR3 reads TGTGCCAGTAGTATTGTGGCAGGTTCTGGAAACACCATATATTTT.

The J gene is TRBJ2-1, the V gene TRBV4-2, with 11 bases aligning to TRBD2. CDR3 length: 13 residues. Trimming took 1 base from V and 12 from J; bases not matched to a gene: 2. Germline V CDR1 and CDR2: LGHNA, YNFKEQ. This CDR3 reads CASSQGLAGRQFF. CDR3 coding DNA: TGTGCCAGCAGCCAAGGACTAGCGGGAAGGCAGTTCTTC.

The chain is built from TRBV6-2 or TRBV6-3 and TRBJ1-1; possibly TRBD1 for D (6 bases). Trimming left V 0 bases short and J 2 bases short, with 19 bases between. Looked up from germline, CDR1 is MNHEY and CDR2 is SVGEGT. CDR3 size: 18 residues. The CDR3 nucleotides read TGTGCCAGCAGTTACTCGAGCCAGGGGCAGGCTAGTAACACTGAAGCTTTCTTT. Amino acid sequence: CASSYSSQGQASNTEAFF.

CDR3 in DNA: TGTGCCAGCAGCGATACCCGGACAGCCTTAGTCTATGGCTACACCTTC. The encoded protein is CASSDTRTALVYGYTF. The chain employs TRBV7-9 and TRBJ1-2; a weak D match, TRBD1 (6 bases). CDR1 is SEHNR and CDR2 is FQNEAQ in the germline V gene (reference sequence). CDR3 size: 16 residues. V lost 5 bases and J lost 4, with 20 bases in between.

This clone was seen a single time. V usage is TRBV5-1 and J usage is TRBJ2-2; D ambiguous. V lost 4 bases, J lost 2 bases, and 6 bases lay in between. Germline V gene sequence: CDR1 SGHRS, CDR2 YFSETQ. The CDR3 loop spans 13 amino acids. The CDR3: CASSPGNTGELFF. The CDR3, as DNA: TGCGCCAGCAGCCCAGGCAACACCGGGGAGCTGTTTTTT.

CDR3 sequence: CASSYSSRGPYEQYF. In nucleotides, the CDR3 is TGTGCCAGCAGTTACTCGAGTCGCGGGCCGTACGAGCAGTACTTC. The rearrangement links TRBV6-2 or TRBV6-3 to TRBJ2-7, with a possible D match to TRBD2 (5 bases). This CDR3 region has 15 residues. Trimming cost V 0 bases and J 4 bases, with 13 bases left between them. CDR1 is MNHEY and CDR2 is SVGEGT in the germline V gene.

The rearrangement links TRBV5-1 to TRBJ2-3, with D hard to call. This CDR3 is built from 13 residues. Trimming took 4 bases from V and 4 from J, leaving 10 bases between them. Looked up from germline, CDR1 is SGHRS and CDR2 is YFSETQ. As DNA, the CDR3 is TGCGCCAGCAGCCCCTCGGGTTCAGATACGCAGTATTTT. This sequence encodes CASSPSGSDTQYF.

The gene calls are TRBV5-1 and TRBJ2-3; 10 bases fit TRBD1. Losses at the gene ends were 5 bases for V and 5 bases for J; bases not matched to a gene: 8. There are 15 residues in the CDR3. Germline V gene sequence: CDR1 SGHRS, CDR2 YFSETQ. The DNA of the CDR3 is TGCGCCAGCAGTCGAGACAGGGGGCAAGAAGATACGCAGTATTTT. As protein: CASSRDRGQEDTQYF.

The chain carries TRBV29-1 and TRBJ2-7; 8 bases map to TRBD1. V shed 3 bases and J 6 bases; nucleotides not matched to a gene: 7. This CDR3 is 13 amino acids long. Germline assignment: CDR1 SQVTM and CDR2 ANQGSEA. The CDR3 region is CSVEGTGGGEQYF. The CDR3 DNA is TGCAGCGTTGAGGGTACAGGGGGTGGCGAGCAGTACTTC.

This chain uses TRBV9 with TRBJ1-2; perhaps TRBD1 as D (5 bases). Per the germline V gene, CDR1 is SGDLS and CDR2 is YYNGEE. V was clipped by 4 bases and J by 0 bases, with 16 bases between them. This CDR3 is 16 amino acids long. The CDR3 protein is CASSPKRGGTNYGYTF. The CDR3 DNA reads as TGTGCCAGCAGCCCGAAGCGGGGGGGGACTAACTATGGCTACACCTTC. Full variable domain (remainder filled in from reference TRBV9 and TRBJ1-2): DSGVTQTPKHLITATGQRVTLRCSPRSGDLSVYWYQQSLDQGLQFLIQYYNGEERAKGNILERFSAQQFPDLHSELNLSSLELGDSALYFCASSPKRGGTNYGYTFGSGTRLTVV.

This clone was detected once. The chain recombines TRBV6-1 with TRBJ1-3; the match to TRBD1 covers 7 bases. Germline CDR1 MNHNS, CDR2 SASEGT. The CDR3 is 18 residues long. The ends lost 2 bases at V and 0 bases at J; junction bases unmatched: 10. The CDR3 reads CASSELTGYPVSGNTIYF. The CDR3 DNA reads TGTGCCAGCAGTGAACTGACAGGGTACCCTGTCTCTGGAAACACCATATATTTT.

V is TRBV5-1 and J is TRBJ2-1; the D gene is possibly TRBD1 (5 bases). The germline V gene encodes CDR1 SGHRS and CDR2 YFSETQ. Trimming cost V 4 bases and J 0 bases, with 11 bases left between them. This CDR3 region has 15 residues. Here the CDR3 DNA reads TGCGCCAGCAGCGGCAGACAGAGCTCCTACAATGAGCAGTTCTTC. Its protein is CASSGRQSSYNEQFF.

DNA for the CDR3: TGTGCCAGCAGGGATCCGGGACAGGGAGAAAAACTGTTTTTT. It specifies CASRDPGQGEKLFF. The rearrangement joins TRBV6-6 to TRBJ1-4, with 9 bases fitting TRBD1. CDR1 and CDR2 (germline): MNHNY, SVGAGI (reference sequence). This CDR3 has 14 amino acids. The trim removed 6 bases at V and 8 bases at J, leaving 7 bases unmatched.

This clone was recorded only once. The chain combines TRBV28 with TRBJ2-3; D may be TRBD2 (5 bases). V lost 5 bases to trimming and J lost 6 bases, with 12 bases between them. The CDR3 consists of 13 residues. Germline V CDR1 and CDR2: MDHEN, SYDVKM. The chain's CDR3 is CASSTSRGDTQYF. The CDR3 nucleotides read TGTGCCAGCAGTACTAGTCGTGGTGATACGCAGTATTTT.

This clone was detected only once. The gene calls are TRBV5-4 and TRBJ1-2, with D possibly TRBD1 on 6 matching bases. The V gene's germline CDR1 is SGHNT and CDR2 YYREEE (reference sequence). V was trimmed by 2 bases and J by 5 bases, leaving 13 bases between them. This CDR3 spans 14 amino acids. Here the CDR3 DNA reads TGTGCCAGCAGCTTTGGGGGCGCTCAGTATGGCTACACCTTC. It codes for CASSFGGAQYGYTF.

Here the CDR3 reads CATTTLTNQPQHF. CDR3 nucleotide sequence: TGTGCCACCACGACATTAACCAATCAGCCCCAGCATTTT. The chain uses TRBV10-3 and TRBJ1-5, with D hard to call. The CDR3 totals 13 residues. The germline V and J ends were trimmed by 10 bases and 3 bases, with 13 bases remaining between them. CDR1 and CDR2 (germline): ENHRY, SYGVKD.